This T cell receptor (beta chain) was observed in a study of follicular helper T cells after annual influenza vaccination. The table came from immunoSEQ multiplex PCR; TCRdb's copy has only in-frame clones and leaves some out. The table records 9,500 to 10,000 clones, 80% to 85% of them present only once. This CDR3 comprises 19 residues. V was clipped by 4 bases and J by 7 bases; unmatched bases: 19. Germline loops: CDR1 MDHEN, CDR2 SYDVKM. Time point given: 2013-2014 season, 7 days after vaccination. Donors were community-dwelling with no influenza vaccine in the prior 6 months. Vaccine contraindications, substance abuse, HIV/AIDS, active malignancy and active illness excluded donors.

This chain links TRBV28 with TRBJ2-1; the match to TRBD2 covers 10 bases. The source of this sequence is an adult who received the influenza vaccine. This sample comprised CXCR5- memory CD4+ T cells sorted from blood, obtained 7 days after influenza vaccination. For the CDR3, the DNA is TGTGCCAGCAGTTCTTATGTGACAACGACTAGCGGGCGAGGGAATGAGCAGTTCTTC. Translating gives CASSSYVTTTSGRGNEQFF.